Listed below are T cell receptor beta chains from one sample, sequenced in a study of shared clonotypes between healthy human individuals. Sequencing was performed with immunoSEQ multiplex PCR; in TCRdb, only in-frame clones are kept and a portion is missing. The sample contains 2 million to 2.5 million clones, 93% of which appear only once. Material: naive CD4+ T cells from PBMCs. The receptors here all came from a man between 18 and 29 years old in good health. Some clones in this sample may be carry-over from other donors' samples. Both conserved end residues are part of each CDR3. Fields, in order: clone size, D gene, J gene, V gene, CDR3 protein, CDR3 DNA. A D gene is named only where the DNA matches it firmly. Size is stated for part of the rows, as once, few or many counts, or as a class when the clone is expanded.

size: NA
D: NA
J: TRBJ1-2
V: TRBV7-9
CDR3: CASSSAFGAVYGYTF
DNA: TGTGCCAGCAGCTCAGCCTTCGGGGCGGTCTATGGCTACACCTTC

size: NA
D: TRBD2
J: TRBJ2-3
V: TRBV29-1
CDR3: CSVVLAGTDTQYF
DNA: TGCAGCGTTGTACTAGCGGGCACAGATACGCAGTATTTT

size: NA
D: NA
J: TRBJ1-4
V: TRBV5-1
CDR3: CASSLGEGKPTNEKLFF
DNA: TGCGCCAGCAGCTTGGGGGAGGGCAAGCCAACTAATGAAAAACTGTTTTTT

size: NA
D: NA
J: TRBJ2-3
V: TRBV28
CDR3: CASSLFLVDTQYF
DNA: TGTGCCAGCAGTTTATTTCTGGTAGATACGCAGTATTTT

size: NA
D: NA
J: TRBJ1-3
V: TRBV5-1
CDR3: CASSFRGTSSGNTIYF
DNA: TGCGCCAGCAGCTTCCGTGGCACTAGCTCTGGAAACACCATATATTTT

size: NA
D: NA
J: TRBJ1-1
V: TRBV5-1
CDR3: CASNPGNLGTEAFF
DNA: TGCGCCAGCAATCCAGGCAACTTGGGCACTGAAGCTTTCTTT

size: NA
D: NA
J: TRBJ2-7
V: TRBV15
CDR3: CATSREARTEQYF
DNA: TGTGCCACCAGCAGAGAGGCCAGGACCGAGCAGTACTTC

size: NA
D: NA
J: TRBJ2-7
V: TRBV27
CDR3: CASKPPTKGQGRYEQYF
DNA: TGTGCCAGTAAACCTCCGACTAAGGGGCAGGGTAGGTACGAGCAGTACTTC

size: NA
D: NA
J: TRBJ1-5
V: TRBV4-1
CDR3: CASSQDLGDQPQHF
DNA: TGCGCCAGCAGCCAAGATCTCGGGGATCAGCCCCAGCATTTT

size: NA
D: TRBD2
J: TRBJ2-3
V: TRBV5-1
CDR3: CASSSLAGGADTQYF
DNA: TGCGCCAGCAGCTCACTAGCGGGAGGAGCAGATACGCAGTATTTT

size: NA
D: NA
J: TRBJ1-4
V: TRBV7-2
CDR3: CASSSGPNEKLFF
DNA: TGTGCCAGCAGCTCGGGACCTAATGAAAAACTGTTTTTT

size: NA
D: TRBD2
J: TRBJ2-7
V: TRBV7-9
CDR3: CASTTSGTAYEQYF
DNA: TGTGCCAGCACCACTAGCGGGACCGCCTACGAGCAGTACTTC

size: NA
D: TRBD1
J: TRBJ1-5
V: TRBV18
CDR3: CASSPDRGVQPQHF
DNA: TGTGCCAGCTCACCGGACAGGGGCGTCCAGCCCCAGCATTTT

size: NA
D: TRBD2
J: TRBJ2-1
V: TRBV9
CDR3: CASSVLTSGGLGEQFF
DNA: TGTGCCAGCAGCGTGTTGACTAGCGGGGGCCTCGGTGAGCAGTTCTTC

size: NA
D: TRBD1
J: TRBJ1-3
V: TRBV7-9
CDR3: CASSQTGSGNTIYF
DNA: TGTGCCAGCAGTCAGACAGGGTCTGGAAACACCATATATTTT

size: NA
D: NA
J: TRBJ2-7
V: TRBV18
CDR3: CASSPTGDFYYEQYF
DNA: TGTGCCAGCTCACCAACAGGGGACTTTTACTACGAGCAGTACTTC

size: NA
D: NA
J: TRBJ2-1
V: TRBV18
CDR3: CASSLLRGSSYNEQFF
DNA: TGTGCCAGCTCACTTTTAAGAGGAAGCTCCTACAATGAGCAGTTCTTC

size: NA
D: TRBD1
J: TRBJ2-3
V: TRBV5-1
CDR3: CASKDPGQGAGRSTDTQYF
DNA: TGCGCCAGCAAAGATCCGGGACAGGGGGCCGGAAGGAGCACAGATACGCAGTATTTT

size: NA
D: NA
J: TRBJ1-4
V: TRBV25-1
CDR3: CASSRPNEKLFF
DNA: TGTGCCAGCTCCAGACCTAATGAAAAACTGTTTTTT

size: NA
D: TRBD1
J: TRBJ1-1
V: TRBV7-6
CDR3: CASSPGWTGRNTEAFF
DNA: TGTGCCAGCAGCCCAGGCTGGACAGGGAGGAACACTGAAGCTTTCTTT

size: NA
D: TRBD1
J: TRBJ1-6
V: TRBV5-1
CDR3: CASSPGTVNSPLHF
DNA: TGCGCCAGCAGCCCCGGGACAGTTAATTCACCCCTCCACTTT

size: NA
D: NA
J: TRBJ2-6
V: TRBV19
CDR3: CASSSSAAGANVLTF
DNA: TGTGCCAGTAGTTCATCAGCGGCTGGGGCCAACGTCCTGACTTTC

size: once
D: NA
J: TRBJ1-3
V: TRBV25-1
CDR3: CASSGSNSGNTIYF
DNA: TGTGCCAGCAGTGGCAGCAACTCTGGAAACACCATATATTTT

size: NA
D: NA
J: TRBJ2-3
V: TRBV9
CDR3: CASSAGQLLTDTQYF
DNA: TGTGCCAGCAGCGCTGGACAGCTGCTCACAGATACGCAGTATTTT

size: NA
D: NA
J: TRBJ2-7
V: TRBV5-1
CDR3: CASSDGTSVYEQYF
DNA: TGCGCCAGCAGCGACGGGACGTCGGTCTACGAGCAGTACTTC

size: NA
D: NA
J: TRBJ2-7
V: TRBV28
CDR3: CASRTEGPYSEQYF
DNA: TGTGCCAGCAGAACCGAGGGACCCTACTCCGAGCAGTACTTC

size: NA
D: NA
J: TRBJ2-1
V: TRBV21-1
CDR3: CASMNGGHEQFF
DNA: TGTGCCAGCATGAACGGGGGCCATGAGCAGTTCTTC

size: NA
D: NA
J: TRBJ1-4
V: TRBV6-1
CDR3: CASRETAEGEKLFF
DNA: TGTGCCAGCAGAGAGACCGCTGAGGGTGAAAAACTGTTTTTT

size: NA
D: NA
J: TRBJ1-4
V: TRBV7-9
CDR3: CASSQQVSGLFF
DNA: TGTGCCAGCAGCCAACAGGTCTCGGGGCTGTTTTTT

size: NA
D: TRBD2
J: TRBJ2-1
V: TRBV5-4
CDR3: CASSPTGTSGTYNEQFF
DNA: TGTGCCAGCAGCCCAACCGGGACTAGCGGGACCTACAATGAGCAGTTCTTC

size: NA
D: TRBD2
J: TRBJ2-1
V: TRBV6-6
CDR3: CASSSRLADSYNEQFF
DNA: TGTGCCAGCAGTTCAAGACTAGCGGACTCCTACAATGAGCAGTTCTTC

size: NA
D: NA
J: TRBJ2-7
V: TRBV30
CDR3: CAWSIPLAYEQYF
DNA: TGTGCCTGGAGTATCCCACTAGCCTACGAGCAGTACTTC

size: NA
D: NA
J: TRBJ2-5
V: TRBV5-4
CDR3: CASSLLAGQETQYF
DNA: TGTGCCAGCAGCTTGTTGGCGGGCCAAGAGACCCAGTACTTC

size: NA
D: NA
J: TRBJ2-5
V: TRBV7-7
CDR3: CASSSGHQETQYF
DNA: TGTGCCAGCAGCTCCGGACACCAAGAGACCCAGTACTTC

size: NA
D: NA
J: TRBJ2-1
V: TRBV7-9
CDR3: CASSPFSGGAGSGQFF
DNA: TGTGCCAGCAGCCCCTTTAGTGGAGGCGCAGGGTCTGGGCAGTTCTTC

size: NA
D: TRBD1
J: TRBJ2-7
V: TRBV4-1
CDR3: CASSQNRGPYEQYF
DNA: TGCGCCAGCAGCCAAAACAGGGGGCCCTACGAGCAGTACTTC

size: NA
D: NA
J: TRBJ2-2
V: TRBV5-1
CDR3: CASNEGISKTGELFF
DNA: TGCGCCAGCAACGAGGGAATAAGTAAGACCGGGGAGCTGTTTTTT

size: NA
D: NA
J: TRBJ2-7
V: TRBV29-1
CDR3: CSVAGSTYEQYF
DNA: TGCAGCGTTGCGGGCAGCACCTACGAGCAGTACTTC

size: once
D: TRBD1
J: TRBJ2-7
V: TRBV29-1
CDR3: CSVADRGGFEQYF
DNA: TGCAGCGTAGCGGACAGGGGAGGTTTCGAGCAGTACTTC

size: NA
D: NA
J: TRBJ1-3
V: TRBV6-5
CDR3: CASSYTSSKSGNTIYF
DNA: TGTGCCAGCAGTTACACGTCGTCCAAATCTGGAAACACCATATATTTT